What follows describes a single T cell receptor (beta chain). Which antigen it targets is not known. It has no much larger one-base neighbor in the sample; base qualities were not kept. The data were taken from a study of blood T cell repertoires in COVID-19 (dated by TCRdb to 2019 to 2021). In terms of the full investigation: Samples from collaborators originated in the United States, Italy and Spain and spanned both the acute and convalescent phases of COVID-19. HLA class I and class II types, where available, came from metadata supplied by the sample provider rather than from assay-based typing. The prospective study material was composed of cDNA or gDNA derived from T cells, B-cell-depleted T cells, or PBMCs. A freely available public database, intended as a resource for researchers studying the immune response to SARS-CoV-2, is where the repertoires were released. Samples were obtained from the ongoing ImmuneRACE study (first 160 participants) and from approximately 1,200 subjects provided by 6 global collaborators. Subjects who had been exposed to COVID-19, were actively infected with it, or had recovered from it provided the deeply sampled blood TCRbeta repertoires that made up the dataset. Sample metadata almost always included a de-identified subject ID, COVID-19 status, age in years and sex. The paper's findings and limits, for the study overall: How much clinical and demographic metadata was included differed by source and by participant, and the metadata was provided uncurated.

Via the germline V gene, CDR1 is SGDLS and CDR2 YYNGEE. The CDR3, cysteine through phenylalanine, is 16 amino acids long. Only the CDR3 region is kept as DNA, spanning 48 bases read in frame from base 1. V is reduced by 0 bases and J by 7 bases, leaving a spacing of 14 bases between them. Whole blood was collected in K2EDTA tubes by collaborating institutions according to the institutions' own protocols. For TCRbeta analysis, collaborator samples were shipped as frozen whole blood, as isolated PBMCs, or as DNA extracted from either sample type. The immunoSEQ Assay, a bias-controlled multiplex PCR, was used to amplify TCRbeta CDR3 regions from genomic DNA. Concerning the study's data processing: Nucleated cell counts per sample were estimated from amplification of reference gene primers within the assay. Sequence reads were collapsed and filtered to measure the absolute abundance of every unique TCRbeta CDR3 rearrangement. Productive Simpson clonality was computed per sample as the square root of Simpson's diversity index over productive rearrangements. TCRdb obtained this table from immuneACCESS and retained in-frame rearrangements with V and J assigned. These tables miss some clones; where compared with another copy, unresolved V genes account for less than half of the shortfall, and the remainder is unexplained. V, J and clone size are taken as reported in that table, and D and trimming were inferred from the DNA itself. Across this sample there are roughly 230,000 clones, with around 80% seen only once. The ten largest clonotypes hold 25% to 35% of the sample.

This clonotype was obtained from a man aged 35 to 55 with acute or convalescent COVID-19. The sequenced material came from peripheral blood. The chain employs TRBV9 and TRBJ1-6; TRBD1 might be the D gene, on 6 matching bases. The DNA reads TGTGCCAGCAGCGTAGATGGCTGGACAGAAAATTCACCCCTCCACTTT. It codes for CASSVDGWTENSPLHF.